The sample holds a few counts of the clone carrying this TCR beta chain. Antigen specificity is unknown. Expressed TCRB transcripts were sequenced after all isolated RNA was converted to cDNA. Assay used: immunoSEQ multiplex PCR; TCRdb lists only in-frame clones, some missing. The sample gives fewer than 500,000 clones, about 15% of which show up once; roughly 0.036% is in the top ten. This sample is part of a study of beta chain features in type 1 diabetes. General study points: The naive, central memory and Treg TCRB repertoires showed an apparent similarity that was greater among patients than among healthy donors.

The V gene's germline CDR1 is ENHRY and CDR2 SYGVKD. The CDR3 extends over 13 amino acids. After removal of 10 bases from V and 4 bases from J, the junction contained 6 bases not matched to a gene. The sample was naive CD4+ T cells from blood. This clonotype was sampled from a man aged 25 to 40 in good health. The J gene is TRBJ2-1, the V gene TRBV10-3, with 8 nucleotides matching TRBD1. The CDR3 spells CATGQEIYNEQFF. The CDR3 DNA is TGTGCCACGGGACAGGAGATTTACAATGAGCAGTTCTTC.